Below are 8 T cell receptor beta chains sequenced from a single sample in a study of graft-versus-host responses after intestinal transplantation. TCRdb's table, derived via immunoSEQ multiplex PCR, lists solely in-frame clones and lacks some. Among about 120,000 clones listed, around 96% were seen once. Antigens of these TCRs are unknown. Sample: unstimulated CD8+ T cells sorted from spleen or lymph node cells, taken before intestinal transplant. The receptors come from a human donor who received an intestinal transplant.

The chain joins TRBV7-9 to TRBJ2-4; D may be TRBD1 or TRBD2 (6 bases each). The CDR3 is made up of 16 amino acids. Trimming removed 6 bases from V and 0 bases from J, with 15 bases in between. Germline V gene data show CDR1 as SEHNR and CDR2 as FQNEAQ (reference sequence). The CDR3 DNA sequence: TGTGCCAGCAGGTCCAGTGGGGGGCGAGCCAAAAACATTCAGTACTTC. It is translated as CASRSSGGRAKNIQYF.

In DNA, the CDR3 is TGTGCCACCAGCGAAGGACAGGGGGCAAACTATGGCTACACCTTC. This translates into CATSEGQGANYGYTF. The chain is built from TRBV15 and TRBJ1-2; 11 bases match TRBD1. CDR1 and CDR2 from the germline V gene are LNHNV and YYDKDF (reference sequence). V was pared by 5 bases and J by 2 bases, with 4 bases of the junction left unmatched. The CDR3 runs 15 residues.

The rearrangement links TRBV5-4 to TRBJ2-3; 8 bases fit TRBD2. The length of the CDR3 is 15 residues. With 1 base clipped from V and 3 bases from J, the junction kept 4 bases outside the gene matches. Germline V lookup: CDR1 SGHNT, CDR2 YYREEE (reference sequence). CDR3 sequence: CASSLIASGTDTQYF. In DNA, the CDR3 is TGTGCCAGCAGCTTGATAGCTAGCGGGACAGATACGCAGTATTTT.

The count of this clone is one. This CDR3 is CASSLCWREVRITDTQYF. CDR3 nucleotides: TGTGCCAGCAGTTTATGCTGGCGGGAGGTGCGGATCACAGATACGCAGTATTTT. The chain recombines TRBV28 with TRBJ2-3; 8 bases map to TRBD2. After removal of 0 bases from V and 2 bases from J, the junction contained 10 bases not matched to a gene. This CDR3 is 18 amino acids long. Per the germline V gene, CDR1 is MDHEN and CDR2 is SYDVKM.

Regarding this clone: This same CDR3 is encoded by further DNA sequences in the sample. The chain combines TRBV9 with TRBJ2-5; TRBD2 matches 8 bases. Looked up from germline, CDR1 is SGDLS and CDR2 is YYNGEE. The CDR3 contains 14 residues. After removal of 0 bases from V and 5 bases from J, the junction contained 3 bases not matched to a gene. The CDR3 bases are TGTGCCAGCAGCGTAGCGGGAGGGCCCGAGACCCAGTACTTC. This codes for CASSVAGGPETQYF.

The chain recombines TRBV5-6 with TRBJ1-5; a possible D gene is TRBD1 (5 bases). Trimming pared 4 bases from V and 7 bases from J, leaving 15 bases between. The V gene's germline CDR1 is SGHDT and CDR2 YYEEEE. The CDR3 is 14 residues long. CDR3 amino acids: CASSLGRGRQPQHF. The CDR3 region has the DNA TGTGCCAGCAGCCTAGGACGGGGACGGCAGCCCCAGCATTTT.

Worth noting for this clone: Other DNA sequences in the sample encode the same CDR3. The V gene is TRBV27, the J gene TRBJ2-7; D is uncertain. The CDR3 covers 11 residues. Germline CDR1 is MNHEY and CDR2 is SMNVEV (reference sequence). Trimming took 3 bases from V and 4 from J, leaving 4 bases between them. CDR3 loop: CASSFGYEQYF. The CDR3 bases are TGTGCCAGCAGTTTCGGATACGAGCAGTACTTC.

The J gene is TRBJ2-7, the V gene TRBV28, with D unclear. The CDR3 spans 13 residues. Germline V lookup: CDR1 MDHEN, CDR2 SYDVKM. The V and J ends lost 8 bases and 0 bases respectively, with 11 bases between them. CDR3 DNA sequence: TGTGCCAGCTTAGGCATACCCTCCTACGAGCAGTACTTC. Amino acid sequence: CASLGIPSYEQYF.